The following is a TCR beta chain sequence with its context. Its antigen is currently unknown. Measured with immunoSEQ multiplex PCR; TCRdb has only the in-frame clones, and not every one. Of about 41,000 clones in the sample, roughly 70% were seen once. This CDR3 region has 13 residues. The germline gives CDR1 KGHSH, CDR2 LQKENI. V lost 5 bases and J lost 7; bases outside the gene matches: 5. This entry belongs to a study of vaccination effects on CD4 cells after COVID-19. Findings and limits, study-wide: Few convalescent patients, and no early post-infection timepoints, were available to the study.

Sequencing was preceded by expansion of antigen-specific CD4+ T cells with viral peptide pools in the ViraFEST assay. With around ten days of culture completed, CD4+ T cells were isolated. Testing of the vaccine recipients showed negative nucleocapsid antibodies and no prior SARS-CoV-2 infection. The sequences come from CD4+ T cells from PBMCs cultured with HCoV-OC43 spike peptides, collected before COVID-19 vaccination. Sample subset: HCoV-OC43 spike overlapping peptide pool stimulation. The chain couples TRBV18 to TRBJ2-3; TRBD1 matches 8 bases. The receptor was derived from a human donor who received a COVID-19 vaccine. CDR3 in DNA: TGTGCCAGCTCAGGACAGGGCAGGTATACGCAGTATTTT. It encodes CASSGQGRYTQYF. Variable domain in full (rest from reference TRBV18 and TRBJ2-3): NAGVMQNPRHLVRRRGQEARLRCSPMKGHSHVYWYRQLPEEGLKFMVYLQKENIIDESGMPKERFSAEFPKEGPSILRIQQVVRGDSAAYFCASSGQGRYTQYFGPGTRLTVL.